This is a list of T cell receptor beta chains from one sample in a study of cytomegalovirus exposure and HLA in healthy donors. Generated by immunoSEQ multiplex PCR, the TCRdb table keeps only in-frame clones and is missing some. The data show over 110,000 clones, 70% to 80% seen once. Sequenced material: PBMCs. These TCRs come from a woman in her forties in good health and CMV-seropositive. Each CDR3 is given with its conserved first and last residue. The order of the fields is D gene, J gene, CDR3 length, clone size, V gene, CDR3 protein, CDR3 DNA. The D gene is left open where the match is weak. Clone sizes are given selectively: once, few, many, or a class where the clone is expanded.

d_call: NA; j_call: TRBJ2-7; cdr3_length: 12; clone_size: NA; v_call: TRBV28; cdr3_aa: CASSLTQNEQYF; cdr3_nt: TGTGCCAGCAGTTTGACACAGAACGAGCAGTACTTC
d_call: TRBD1; j_call: TRBJ1-1; cdr3_length: 16; clone_size: NA; v_call: TRBV7-6; cdr3_aa: CASSLEAQGAGTEAFF; cdr3_nt: TGTGCCAGCAGCTTAGAGGCCCAGGGGGCGGGCACTGAAGCTTTCTTT
d_call: NA; j_call: TRBJ2-5; cdr3_length: 15; clone_size: NA; v_call: TRBV18; cdr3_aa: CASSPLRRAGETQYF; cdr3_nt: TGTGCCAGCTCACCATTGAGGAGGGCTGGGGAGACCCAGTACTTC
d_call: TRBD2; j_call: TRBJ2-5; cdr3_length: 14; clone_size: few; v_call: TRBV7-9; cdr3_aa: CASSFKGRAETQYF; cdr3_nt: TGTGCCAGCAGCTTCAAGGGGAGGGCAGAGACCCAGTACTTC
d_call: TRBD2; j_call: TRBJ2-1; cdr3_length: 18; clone_size: NA; v_call: TRBV5-1; cdr3_aa: CASSPRRGRLAGVNEQFF; cdr3_nt: TGCGCCAGCAGCCCCCGACGGGGACGACTAGCGGGAGTCAATGAGCAGTTCTTC
d_call: TRBD1; j_call: TRBJ1-2; cdr3_length: 16; clone_size: NA; v_call: TRBV15; cdr3_aa: CATSRVRQNRGGGYTF; cdr3_nt: TGTGCCACCAGCAGAGTGCGGCAAAACAGGGGAGGAGGCTACACCTTC
d_call: NA; j_call: TRBJ2-1; cdr3_length: 14; clone_size: NA; v_call: TRBV11-2; cdr3_aa: CASTRQGTYNEQFF; cdr3_nt: TGTGCCAGCACCCGGCAGGGGACCTACAATGAGCAGTTCTTC
d_call: TRBD1; j_call: TRBJ1-2; cdr3_length: 12; clone_size: few; v_call: TRBV6-1; cdr3_aa: CAIATGGGGYTF; cdr3_nt: TGTGCCATCGCGACAGGGGGTGGAGGCTACACCTTC
d_call: NA; j_call: TRBJ1-1; cdr3_length: 13; clone_size: once; v_call: TRBV7-9; cdr3_aa: CASSLGLPPEAFF; cdr3_nt: TGTGCCAGCAGCTTAGGTCTTCCCCCTGAAGCTTTCTTT
d_call: NA; j_call: TRBJ2-7; cdr3_length: 11; clone_size: NA; v_call: TRBV5-1; cdr3_aa: CASSLSSEQYF; cdr3_nt: TGCGCCAGCAGCTTGTCATCCGAGCAGTACTTC
d_call: TRBD2; j_call: TRBJ2-2; cdr3_length: 14; clone_size: NA; v_call: TRBV6-5; cdr3_aa: CASSQSGRAGELFF; cdr3_nt: TGTGCCAGCAGCCAAAGCGGGAGGGCCGGGGAGCTGTTTTTT
d_call: TRBD1; j_call: TRBJ1-2; cdr3_length: 15; clone_size: NA; v_call: TRBV28; cdr3_aa: CASSLGVGTVYGYTF; cdr3_nt: TGTGCCAGCAGTTTGGGAGTAGGGACAGTCTATGGCTACACCTTC